Shown below are 10 T cell receptor beta chains from a single sample sequenced in a study of early T cells in non-severe SARS-CoV-2 infection. TCRdb fed the 5' RACE reads into MiXCR, producing one record per CDR3 protein. The data hold over 85,000 distinct CDR3 sequences, with about an eighth observed a single time. Sequenced input: whole blood. The receptors stem from an adult who was a healthcare worker with PCR-confirmed SARS-CoV-2 infection or an uninfected control (not recorded which).

This clonotype was observed a handful of times. The rearrangement uses TRBV27 and TRBJ2-7; D is possibly TRBD1 or TRBD2 (5 bases each). The CDR3 consists of 14 residues. V gave up 2 bases and J gave up 6 bases, with 14 bases separating them. Germline V gene lookup returns CDR1 MNHEY and CDR2 SMNVEV (reference sequence). The CDR3 nucleotides read TGTGCCAGCAGTTTAGGGTTCGGGGCCGTCGAGCAGTACTTC. Its protein product is CASSLGFGAVEQYF.

The sample holds many counts of this clonotype. The V and J genes are TRBV4-3 and TRBJ1-1, with D tentatively TRBD1 (5 bases). Deletions cut 1 base from V and 0 bases from J, with 15 bases between. The CDR3 runs 17 residues. Germline loops: CDR1 LGHNA, CDR2 YSLEER. CDR3 nucleotide sequence: TGCGCCAGCAGCCAAGGGGTAGGGGCCCGGGTGAACACTGAAGCTTTCTTT. Its protein is CASSQGVGARVNTEAFF.

In this sample, this clonotype turned up many times. V gene TRBV2 combines with J gene TRBJ1-2; D is unresolved. Trimming removed 6 bases from V and 6 bases from J, with 11 bases in between. The CDR3 extends over 12 amino acids. CDR1 and CDR2 (germline): SNHLY, FYNNEI. The CDR3, as DNA: TGTGCCAGCAGGCAGAATATGGATGGCTACACCTTC. This gives the protein CASRQNMDGYTF.

This clonotype was found many times. The CDR3 loop is CASSSVGQVHEKLFF. CDR3 bases: TGCGCCAGCAGCTCGGTCGGACAGGTACATGAAAAACTGTTTTTT. The chain joins TRBV5-1 to TRBJ1-4; 7 bases are shared with TRBD1. The V gene end was trimmed by 3 bases and the J gene end by 6 bases; junction bases not matched to a gene: 8. The germline V gene has CDR1 SGHRS and CDR2 YFSETQ. This CDR3 is 15 amino acids long.

This clonotype was found many times. The rearrangement links TRBV29-1 to TRBJ2-5; TRBD2 might be the D (6 bases). Germline V gene sequence: CDR1 SQVTM, CDR2 ANQGSEA. The CDR3 sequence is 12 residues long. V was trimmed by 8 bases and J by 5 bases, leaving 15 bases between them. The CDR3 DNA follows: TGCAGCCTTCGAGTTGGAGGGGAGACCCAGTACTTC. It yields the protein CSLRVGGETQYF.

The table lists this clonotype with many counts. This chain uses TRBV28 with TRBJ2-1; 13 nucleotides align to TRBD2. The ends lost 4 bases at V and 4 bases at J; junction bases unmatched: 13. The CDR3 has 19 residues. Germline V lookup: CDR1 MDHEN, CDR2 SYDVKM. The CDR3 nucleotides read TGTGCCAGCAGTTATCACAACGCATTACTAGCGGGAGGGTACAATGAGCAGTTCTTC. Translated, it gives CASSYHNALLAGGYNEQFF.

The chain couples TRBV12-3 or TRBV12-4 to TRBJ1-5, with a possible D match to TRBD1 (6 bases). The length of the CDR3 is 13 residues. Trimming shortened V by 8 bases and J by 2 bases, and 10 bases separated the two germline ends. Written as DNA, the CDR3 is TGTGCCAGCGGGACACCTGGCAATCAGCCCCAGCATTTT. It encodes CASGTPGNQPQHF.

Of note for this clonotype: A read error may produce the germline difference seen at one junction end. V is TRBV10-3 and J is TRBJ2-3; D gene uncertain. Germline CDR1 is ENHRY and CDR2 is SYGVKD. The CDR3 covers 12 residues. CDR3 DNA: TGTGCCAGCAGTGAAATGACAGATACGCAGTATTTT. This codes for CASSEMTDTQYF.

This clonotype was recorded a few times. The rearrangement uses TRBV20-1 and TRBJ1-1, with D unclear. The germline gives CDR1 DFQATT, CDR2 SNEGSKA (reference sequence). The CDR3 is 16 amino acids. Deletions cut 0 bases from V and 8 bases from J, with 22 bases between. CDR3 DNA sequence: TGCAGTGCTAGAGACCCTAAAATCACACCTTTCGCCGAAGCTTTCTTT. Its translation: CSARDPKITPFAEAFF.

This clonotype was observed once. The J gene is TRBJ2-6, the V gene TRBV12-3 or TRBV12-4, with a tentative D call TRBD2 (6 bases). V lost 4 bases to trimming and J lost 4 bases, with 23 bases between them. The CDR3 is made up of 19 amino acids. The CDR3 DNA follows: TGTGCCAGCAGTTCGGGACTTGATGGGTTTTTCTCCGGGGCCAACGTCCTGACTTTC. As protein: CASSSGLDGFFSGANVLTF.